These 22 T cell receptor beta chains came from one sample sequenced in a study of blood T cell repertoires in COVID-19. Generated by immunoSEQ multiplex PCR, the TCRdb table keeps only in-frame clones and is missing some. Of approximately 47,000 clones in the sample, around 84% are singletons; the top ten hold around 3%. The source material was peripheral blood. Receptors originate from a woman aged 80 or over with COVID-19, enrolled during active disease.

The CDR3 region has the DNA TGTGCCAGCAGCCGGGGGGGGCCCGGAGGCTACACCTTC. Amino acid sequence: CASSRGGPGGYTF. The genes are TRBV16 and TRBJ1-2; the D gene is possibly TRBD1 (6 bases). This CDR3 has 13 amino acids. CDR1 is KGHSY, CDR2 FQNENV, per germline. V lost 4 bases and J 8 bases, leaving 14 bases between the germline ends.

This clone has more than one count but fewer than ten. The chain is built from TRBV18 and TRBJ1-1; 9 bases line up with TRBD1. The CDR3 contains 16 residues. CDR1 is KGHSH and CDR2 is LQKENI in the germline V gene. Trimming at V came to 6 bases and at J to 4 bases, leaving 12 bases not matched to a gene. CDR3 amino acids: CASSLGTGLGFTEAFF. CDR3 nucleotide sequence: TGTGCCAGCTCGTTGGGGACAGGGCTCGGGTTCACTGAAGCTTTCTTT.

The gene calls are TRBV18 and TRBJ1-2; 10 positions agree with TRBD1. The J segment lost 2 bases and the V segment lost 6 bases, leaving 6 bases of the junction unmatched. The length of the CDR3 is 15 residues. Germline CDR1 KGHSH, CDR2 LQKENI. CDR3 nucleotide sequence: TGTGCCAGCTCCCCCCGGACAGGGGGAAACTATGGCTACACCTTC. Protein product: CASSPRTGGNYGYTF.

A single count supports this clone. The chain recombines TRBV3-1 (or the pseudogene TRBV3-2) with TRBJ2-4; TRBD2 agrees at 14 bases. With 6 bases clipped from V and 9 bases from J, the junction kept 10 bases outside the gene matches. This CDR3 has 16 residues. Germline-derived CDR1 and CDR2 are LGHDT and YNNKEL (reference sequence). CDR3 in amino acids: CASRTTSGRAWSIQYF. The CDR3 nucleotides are TGTGCCAGCAGGACGACTAGCGGGAGGGCCTGGAGCATTCAGTACTTC.

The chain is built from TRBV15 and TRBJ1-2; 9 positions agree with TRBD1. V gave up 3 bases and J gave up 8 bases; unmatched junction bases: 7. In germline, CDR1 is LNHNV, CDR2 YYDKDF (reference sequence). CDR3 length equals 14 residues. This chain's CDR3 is CATSSRTGAHGYTF. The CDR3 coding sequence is TGTGCCACCAGCAGCAGGACAGGGGCACACGGCTACACCTTC.

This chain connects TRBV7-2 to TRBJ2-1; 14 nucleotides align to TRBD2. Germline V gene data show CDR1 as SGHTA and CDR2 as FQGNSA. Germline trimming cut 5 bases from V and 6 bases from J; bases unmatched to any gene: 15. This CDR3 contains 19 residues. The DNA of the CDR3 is TGTGCCAGCAGCCACCGGGTGACTAGCGGGGGGGCCTTGCCCAATGAGCAGTTCTTC. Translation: CASSHRVTSGGALPNEQFF.

The CDR3 region has the DNA TGCAGCGTTGAAAGACTAGTCAACACCGGGGAGCTGTTTTTT. Amino acids: CSVERLVNTGELFF. The chain couples TRBV29-1 to TRBJ2-2, with TRBD2 as a possible D gene (6 bases). CDR1 SQVTM and CDR2 ANQGSEA come from the germline V gene. The CDR3 has 14 residues. Trimming cost V 2 bases and J 2 bases, with 9 bases left between them.

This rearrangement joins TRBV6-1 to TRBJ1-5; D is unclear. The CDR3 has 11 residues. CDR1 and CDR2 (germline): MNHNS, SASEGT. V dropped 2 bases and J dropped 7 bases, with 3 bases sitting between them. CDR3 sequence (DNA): TGTGCCAGCAGTGAACGGCAGCCCCAGCATTTT. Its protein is CASSERQPQHF.

The CDR3 nucleotides are TGTGCCAGCAGTCAACCGGGGGGCTCTAACTATGGCTACACCTTC. Protein product: CASSQPGGSNYGYTF. V and J are TRBV6-5 and TRBJ1-2; D possibly corresponds to TRBD1 (6 bases). Trimming left V 5 bases short and J 0 bases short, with 13 bases between. Germline V gene lookup returns CDR1 MNHEY and CDR2 SVGAGI. The CDR3 sequence is 15 residues long.

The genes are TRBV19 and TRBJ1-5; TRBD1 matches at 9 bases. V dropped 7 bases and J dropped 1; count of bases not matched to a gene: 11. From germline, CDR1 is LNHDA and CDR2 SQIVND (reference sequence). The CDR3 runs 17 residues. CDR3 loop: CASTLNNRGLSNQPQHF. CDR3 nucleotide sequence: TGTGCCAGTACCTTGAATAACAGGGGGCTAAGCAATCAGCCCCAGCATTTT.

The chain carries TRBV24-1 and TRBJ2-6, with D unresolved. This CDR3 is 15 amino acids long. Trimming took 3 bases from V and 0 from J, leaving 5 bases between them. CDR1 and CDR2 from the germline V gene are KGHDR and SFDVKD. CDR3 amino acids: CATSDILSGANVLTF. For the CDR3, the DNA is TGTGCCACCAGTGATATTCTCTCTGGGGCCAACGTCCTGACTTTC.

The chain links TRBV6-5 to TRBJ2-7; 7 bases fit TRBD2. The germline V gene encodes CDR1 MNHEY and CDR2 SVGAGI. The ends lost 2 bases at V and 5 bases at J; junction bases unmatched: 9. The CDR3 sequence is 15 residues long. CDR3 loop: CASSYVSGGFNEQYF. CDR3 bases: TGTGCCAGCAGTTACGTCTCGGGGGGATTCAACGAGCAGTACTTC.

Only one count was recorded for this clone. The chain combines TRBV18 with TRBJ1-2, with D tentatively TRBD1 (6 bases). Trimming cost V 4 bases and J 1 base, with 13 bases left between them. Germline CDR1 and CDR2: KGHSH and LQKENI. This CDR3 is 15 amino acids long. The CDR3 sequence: CASSQSRGGNYGYTF. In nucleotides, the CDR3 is TGTGCCAGCTCACAATCCAGGGGCGGTAACTATGGCTACACCTTC.

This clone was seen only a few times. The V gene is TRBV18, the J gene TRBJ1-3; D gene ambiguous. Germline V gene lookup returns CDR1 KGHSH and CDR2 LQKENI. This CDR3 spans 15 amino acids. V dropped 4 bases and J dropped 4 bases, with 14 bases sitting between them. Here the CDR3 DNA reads TGTGCCAGCTCACGACAAGAGACGGCCGGAAACACCATATATTTT. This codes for CASSRQETAGNTIYF.

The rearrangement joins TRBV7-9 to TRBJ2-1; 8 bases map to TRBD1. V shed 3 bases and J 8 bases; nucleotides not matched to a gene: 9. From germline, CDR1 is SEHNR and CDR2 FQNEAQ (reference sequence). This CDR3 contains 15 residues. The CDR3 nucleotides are TGTGCCAGCAGCTTCGTCCAGGGGGCGAGGGATGAGCAGTTCTTC. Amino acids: CASSFVQGARDEQFF.

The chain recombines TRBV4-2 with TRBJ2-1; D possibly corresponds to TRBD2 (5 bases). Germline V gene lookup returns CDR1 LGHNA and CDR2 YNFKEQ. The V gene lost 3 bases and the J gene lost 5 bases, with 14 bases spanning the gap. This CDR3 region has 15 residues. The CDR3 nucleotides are TGTGCCAGCAGCCAGCGGGCTTCAACCAACAATGAGCAGTTCTTC. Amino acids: CASSQRASTNNEQFF.

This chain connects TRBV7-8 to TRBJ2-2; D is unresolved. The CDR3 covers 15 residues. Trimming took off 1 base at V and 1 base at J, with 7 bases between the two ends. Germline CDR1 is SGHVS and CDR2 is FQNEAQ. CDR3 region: CASSLVAGNTGELFF. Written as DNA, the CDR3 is TGTGCCAGCAGCTTAGTGGCTGGGAACACCGGGGAGCTGTTTTTT.

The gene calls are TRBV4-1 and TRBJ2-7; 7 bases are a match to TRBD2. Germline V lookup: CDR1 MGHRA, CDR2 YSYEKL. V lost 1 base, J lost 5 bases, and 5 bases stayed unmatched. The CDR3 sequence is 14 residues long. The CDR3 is CASSQGGGLDEQYF. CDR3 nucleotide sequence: TGCGCCAGCAGCCAAGGGGGGGGTCTCGACGAGCAGTACTTC.

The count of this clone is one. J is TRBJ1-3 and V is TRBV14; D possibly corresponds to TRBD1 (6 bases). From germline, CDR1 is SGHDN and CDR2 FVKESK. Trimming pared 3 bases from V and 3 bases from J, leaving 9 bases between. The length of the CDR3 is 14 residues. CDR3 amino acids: CASSHNRVGNTIYF. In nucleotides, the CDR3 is TGTGCCAGCAGCCATAACAGGGTTGGAAACACCATATATTTT.

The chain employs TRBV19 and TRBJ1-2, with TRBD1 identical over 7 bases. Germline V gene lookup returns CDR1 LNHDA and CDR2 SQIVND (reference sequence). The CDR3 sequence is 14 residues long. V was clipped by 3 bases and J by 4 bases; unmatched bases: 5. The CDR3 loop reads CASSIQGGAYGYTF. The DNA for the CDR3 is TGTGCCAGTAGTATCCAGGGGGGCGCCTATGGCTACACCTTC.

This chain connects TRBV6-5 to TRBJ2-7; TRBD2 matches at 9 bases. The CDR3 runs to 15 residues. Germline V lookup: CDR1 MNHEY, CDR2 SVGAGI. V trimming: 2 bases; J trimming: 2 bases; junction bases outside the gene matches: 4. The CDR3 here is CASSYNPSGTYEQYF. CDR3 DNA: TGTGCCAGCAGTTACAACCCTAGCGGGACCTACGAGCAGTACTTC.

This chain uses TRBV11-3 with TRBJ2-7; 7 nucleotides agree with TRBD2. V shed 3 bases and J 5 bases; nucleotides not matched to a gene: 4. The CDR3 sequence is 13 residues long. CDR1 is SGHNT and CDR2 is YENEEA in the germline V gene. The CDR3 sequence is CASSFGGSDEQYF. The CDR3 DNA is TGTGCCAGCAGCTTCGGCGGGAGTGACGAGCAGTACTTC. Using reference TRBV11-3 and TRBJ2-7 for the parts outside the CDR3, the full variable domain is EAGVVQSPRYKIIEKKQPVAFWCNPISGHNTLYWYLQNLGQGPELLIRYENEEAVDDSQLPKDRFSAERLKGVDSTLKIQPAELGDSAVYLCASSFGGSDEQYFGPGTRLTVT.